This T cell receptor (beta chain) was found in a study of shared clonotypes between healthy human individuals. Overall study results and limits: Rarefaction gave evidence that sorted-subset sequencing remained incomplete despite large depth. Generally, estimated richness proved larger in naive subsets than it did in memory subsets. Some clonotypes were shared by all four sorted-subset donors, while others were not shared. The non-shared ones had lower generation probabilities than the shared ones.

For this clone: The antigen is undetermined.

In germline, CDR1 is MNHEY, CDR2 SMNVEV (reference sequence). The CDR3 is 15 residues long. V lost 5 bases and J lost 8, with 18 bases in between. Partitioning of CD4+ cells yielded a CD45RA+ naive subset and a CD45RA-negative memory subset. Profiling relied on immunoSEQ multiplex PCR, and the TCRdb table lists in-frame clones only, not all of them. This sample has about 1 million clones, with 75% found just once. The chain couples TRBV27 to TRBJ1-4; no definite D call. Input material: memory CD4+ T cells sorted from blood. Sample subset: CD45RA-negative fraction. This TCR was recovered from a man aged 18 to 29 in good health. The CDR3 reads CASSPDNFSREKLFF. CDR3 in DNA: TGTGCCAGCAGTCCAGACAATTTTAGCAGGGAAAAACTGTTTTTT.